A single T cell receptor beta chain is shown here with its context. The data stem from a study of shared clonotypes between healthy human individuals. This CDR3 contains 14 residues. Between the trimmed V and J ends, which lost 4 bases and 4 bases, there was a span of 14 bases. Germline CDR1 reads MDHEN; CDR2 reads SYDVKM. The data were produced by immunoSEQ multiplex PCR, yet TCRdb's version contains in-frame clones alone and is incomplete. The sample yields around 1,100,000 clones, approximately 77% seen once. This chain uses TRBV28 with TRBJ2-7, with a tentative D call TRBD2 (6 bases). The specimen sequenced was memory CD4+ T cells from PBMCs. The subset: CD45RA-negative fraction. The source of this sequence is a man younger than 35 in good health. Some clones in this sample may be carry-over from other donors' samples. Here the CDR3 reads CASSYSSVTYEQYF. The CDR3 nucleotides are TGTGCCAGCAGTTATTCTAGCGTCACTTACGAGCAGTACTTC.